Following are 10 T cell receptor beta chains from one sample sequenced in a study of STAT3 mutations in large granular lymphocyte leukemia. Findings of the study overall: At least one immunodominant TCR beta clonotype appeared in every T-cell large granular lymphocyte leukemia patient.

Generated by immunoSEQ multiplex PCR, the TCRdb table keeps only in-frame clones and is missing some. This sample has about 2,000 clones, with roughly two thirds found just once. No antigen has been identified for these receptors. The specimen was peripheral blood mononuclear cells. Every receptor here comes from a man aged 45-60 years with T-cell large granular lymphocyte leukemia. Some clones in this sample may be carry-over from other donors' samples.

The chain is built from TRBV5-4 and TRBJ2-1, with no clear D. The CDR3 sequence is 13 residues long. Trimming stripped 5 bases from V and 5 bases from J, with 11 bases between. Germline loops: CDR1 SGHNT, CDR2 YYREEE (reference sequence). The DNA of the CDR3 is TGTGCCAGCAGAAGTGGACCAGACAATGAGCAGTTCTTC. Translated, it gives CASRSGPDNEQFF.

CDR3 in amino acids: CASSPLAGGPEQYF. The CDR3 nucleotides are TGTGCCAGCTCACCCCTAGCGGGAGGGCCCGAGCAGTACTTC. The V and J genes are TRBV18 and TRBJ2-7; 12 nucleotides line up with TRBD2. Per germline, CDR1 KGHSH and CDR2 LQKENI. Trimming took 3 bases from V and 6 from J; bases not matched to a gene: 3. This CDR3 has 14 amino acids.

This clone was recorded once. A read error may produce the germline difference seen at one junction end. The chain couples TRBV25-1 to TRBJ2-1, with D uncertain. The germline gives CDR1 MGHDK, CDR2 SYGVNS. This CDR3 has 12 residues. The CDR3 DNA follows: TGTGCCAGCAGTGACTCCTCCAATGAGCAGTTCTTC. Translating gives CASSDSSNEQFF.

V is TRBV6-1 and J is TRBJ1-2; possibly TRBD1 for D (5 bases). CDR3 length equals 16 residues. Germline V gives CDR1 MNHNS, CDR2 SASEGT. Deletions cut 4 bases from V and 4 bases from J, with 19 bases between. The DNA for the CDR3 is TGTGCCAGCAGTGGACGAAGTGGGGGGGAGCGCTATGGCTACACCTTC. Protein product: CASSGRSGGERYGYTF.

In this sample, this clone turned up a few times. The rearrangement links TRBV29-1 to TRBJ2-7; 7 nucleotides agree with TRBD2. The CDR3 has 13 residues. The germline CDR1 and CDR2 sequences are SQVTM and ANQGSEA. V lost 7 bases, J lost 6 bases, and 12 bases stayed unmatched. CDR3 protein: CSATVGGISEQYF. As DNA, the CDR3 is TGCAGCGCCACAGTCGGGGGGATCAGCGAGCAGTACTTC.

This sequence joins TRBV28 and TRBJ1-3, with 8 bases lining up with TRBD1. Looked up from germline, CDR1 is MDHEN and CDR2 is SYDVKM. J was trimmed by 4 bases and V by 5 bases; bases with no gene match: 13. CDR3 length: 17 amino acids. The CDR3 spells CASSPSHETGVGNTIYF. CDR3 sequence (DNA): TGTGCCAGCAGTCCTAGCCACGAGACAGGGGTGGGAAACACCATATATTTT.

The chain uses TRBV30 and TRBJ2-3; 7 bases are shared with TRBD2. V was clipped by 2 bases and J by 1 base; unmatched bases: 3. This CDR3 is built from 14 residues. The V gene's germline CDR1 is GTSNPN and CDR2 SVGIG (reference sequence). The CDR3 loop reads CAWSRGGGTDTQYF. The CDR3 nucleotides read TGTGCCTGGAGTCGGGGAGGGGGCACAGATACGCAGTATTTT.

The sample holds one count of this clone. The CDR3 is CASSRGGWGASEQYF. CDR3 DNA sequence: TGCGCCAGCAGCCGAGGCGGGTGGGGAGCCTCCGAGCAGTACTTC. This chain uses TRBV4-3 with TRBJ2-7; D is perhaps TRBD2 (5 bases). The germline V gene encodes CDR1 LGHNA and CDR2 YSLEER. Trimming pared 4 bases from V and 6 bases from J, leaving 19 bases between. This CDR3 region has 15 residues.

The chain links TRBV27 to TRBJ2-5; 10 bases map to TRBD1. CDR3 length: 15 residues. Trimming took 2 bases from V and 4 from J; bases not matched to a gene: 4. Germline V gene data show CDR1 as MNHEY and CDR2 as SMNVEV (reference sequence). This CDR3 reads CASSLRTGGRETQYF. The CDR3 DNA sequence: TGTGCCAGCAGTTTACGGACAGGGGGACGAGAGACCCAGTACTTC.

The V and J genes are TRBV5-1 and TRBJ1-2; 10 bases agree with TRBD1. Germline CDR1 is SGHRS and CDR2 is YFSETQ. This CDR3 has 17 amino acids. Trimming cost V 1 base and J 2 bases; bases outside gene matches: 8. The CDR3 loop reads CASSLRQGAARNYGYTF. The CDR3 DNA sequence: TGCGCCAGCAGCTTGAGACAGGGGGCGGCAAGAAACTATGGCTACACCTTC.